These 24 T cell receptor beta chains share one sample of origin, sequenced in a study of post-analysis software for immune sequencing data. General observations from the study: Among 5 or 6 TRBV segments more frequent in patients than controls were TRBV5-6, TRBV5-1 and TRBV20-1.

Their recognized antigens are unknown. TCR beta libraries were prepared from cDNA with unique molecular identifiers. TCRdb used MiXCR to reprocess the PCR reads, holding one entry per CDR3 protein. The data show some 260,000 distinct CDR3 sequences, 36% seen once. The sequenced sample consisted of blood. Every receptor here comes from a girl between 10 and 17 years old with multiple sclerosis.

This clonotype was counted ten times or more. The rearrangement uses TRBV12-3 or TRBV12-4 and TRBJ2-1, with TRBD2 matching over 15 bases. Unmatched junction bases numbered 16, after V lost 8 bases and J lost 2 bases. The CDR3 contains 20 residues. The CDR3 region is CASAGLAGGITRRTYNEQFF. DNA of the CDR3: TGTGCCAGCGCGGGACTAGCGGGAGGCATTACCCGAAGGACCTACAATGAGCAGTTCTTC.

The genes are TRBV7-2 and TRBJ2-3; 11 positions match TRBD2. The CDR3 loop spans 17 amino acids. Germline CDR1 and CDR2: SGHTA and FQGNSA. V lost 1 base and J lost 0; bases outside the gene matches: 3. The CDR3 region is CASSLVVAGGSTDTQYF. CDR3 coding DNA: TGTGCCAGCAGCTTAGTGGTAGCGGGGGGGAGCACAGATACGCAGTATTTT.

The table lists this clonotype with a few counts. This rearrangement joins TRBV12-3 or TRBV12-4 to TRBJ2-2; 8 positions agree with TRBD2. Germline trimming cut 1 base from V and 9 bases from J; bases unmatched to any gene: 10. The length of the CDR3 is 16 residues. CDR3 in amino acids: CASSLVLAGALRELFF. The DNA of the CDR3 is TGTGCCAGCAGTTTAGTGCTAGCGGGCGCCCTCCGGGAGCTGTTTTTT.

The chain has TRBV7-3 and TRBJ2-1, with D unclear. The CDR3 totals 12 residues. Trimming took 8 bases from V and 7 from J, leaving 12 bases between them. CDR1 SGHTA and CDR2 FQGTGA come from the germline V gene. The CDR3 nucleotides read TGTGCCAGCTCCTCTTCCGCAAATGAGCAGTTCTTC. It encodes CASSSSANEQFF.

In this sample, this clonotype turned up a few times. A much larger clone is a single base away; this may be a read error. CDR3 DNA sequence: TGTGCCGTCATGAGCACAGATACGCAGTATTTT. It specifies CAVMSTDTQYF. The V gene is TRBV10-3, the J gene TRBJ2-3; D gene uncertain. The CDR3 contains 11 residues. Per germline, CDR1 ENHRY and CDR2 SYGVKD. Trimming shortened V by 11 bases and J by 0 bases, and 6 bases separated the two germline ends.

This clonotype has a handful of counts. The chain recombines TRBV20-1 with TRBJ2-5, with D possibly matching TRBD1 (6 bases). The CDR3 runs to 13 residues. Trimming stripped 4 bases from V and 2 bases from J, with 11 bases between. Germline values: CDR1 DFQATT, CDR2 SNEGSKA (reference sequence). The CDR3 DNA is TGCAGTGCTACAGGGGTCCCACAAGAGACCCAGTACTTC. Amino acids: CSATGVPQETQYF.

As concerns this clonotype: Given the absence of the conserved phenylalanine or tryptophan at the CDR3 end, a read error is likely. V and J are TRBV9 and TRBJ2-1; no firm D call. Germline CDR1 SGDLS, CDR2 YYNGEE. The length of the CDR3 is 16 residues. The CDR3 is CASSDRLDPGRNEQFV. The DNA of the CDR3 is TGTGCCAGCAGCGACCGCCTGGATCCAGGTAGGAATGAACAGTTCGTC.

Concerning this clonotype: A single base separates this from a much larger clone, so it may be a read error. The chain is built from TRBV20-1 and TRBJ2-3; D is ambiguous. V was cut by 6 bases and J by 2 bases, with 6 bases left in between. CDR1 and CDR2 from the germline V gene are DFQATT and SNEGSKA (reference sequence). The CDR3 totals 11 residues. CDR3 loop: CSANITDTQYF. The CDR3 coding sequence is TGCAGTGCCAATATCACAGATACGCAGTATTTT.

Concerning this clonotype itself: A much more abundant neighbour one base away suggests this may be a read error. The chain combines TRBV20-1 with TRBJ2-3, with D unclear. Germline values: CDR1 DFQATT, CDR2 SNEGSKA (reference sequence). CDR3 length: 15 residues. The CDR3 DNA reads TGCAGTGCTAGATTTGTCTCAAGAGGCACAGATACGCGGTATTTT. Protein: CSARFVSRGTDTRYF.

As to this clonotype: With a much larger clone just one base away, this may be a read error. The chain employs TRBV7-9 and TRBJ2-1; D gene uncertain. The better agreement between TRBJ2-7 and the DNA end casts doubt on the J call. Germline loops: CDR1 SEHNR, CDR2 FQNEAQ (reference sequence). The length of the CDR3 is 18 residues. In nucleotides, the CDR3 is TGTGCCAGCAGCTTAGTGGCAGCTGCAGGCGGCTCCTACAATGAGCAGTACTTC. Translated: CASSLVAAAGGSYNEQYF.

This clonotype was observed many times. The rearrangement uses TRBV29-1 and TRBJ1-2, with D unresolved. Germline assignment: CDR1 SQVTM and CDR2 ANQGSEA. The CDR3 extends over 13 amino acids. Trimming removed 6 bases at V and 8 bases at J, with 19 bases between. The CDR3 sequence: CSVIPVRSSGYTF. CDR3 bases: TGCAGCGTCATTCCTGTCCGCAGCTCGGGCTACACCTTC. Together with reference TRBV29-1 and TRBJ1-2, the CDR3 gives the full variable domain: SAVISQKPSRDICQRGTSLTIQCQVDSQVTMMFWYRQQPGQSLTLIATANQGSEATYESGFVIDKFPISRPNLTFSTLTVSNMSPEDSSIYLCSVIPVRSSGYTFGSGTRLTVV.

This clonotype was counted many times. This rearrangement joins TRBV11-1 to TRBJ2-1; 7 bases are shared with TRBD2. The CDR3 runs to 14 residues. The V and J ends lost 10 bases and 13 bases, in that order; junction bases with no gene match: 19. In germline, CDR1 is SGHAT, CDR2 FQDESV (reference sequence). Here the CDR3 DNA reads TGTGCCACCGGAGAGGGAGGCTTAGCGGGCCGCCAGTTCTTC. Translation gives CATGEGGLAGRQFF.

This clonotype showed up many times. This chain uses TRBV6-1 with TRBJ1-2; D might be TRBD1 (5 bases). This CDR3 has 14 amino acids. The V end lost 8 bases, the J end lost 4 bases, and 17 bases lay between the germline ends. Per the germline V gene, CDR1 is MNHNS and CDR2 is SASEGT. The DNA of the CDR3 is TGTGCCAGCTGGGGCCTCCTCGCTTCCTATGGCTACACCTTC. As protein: CASWGLLASYGYTF.

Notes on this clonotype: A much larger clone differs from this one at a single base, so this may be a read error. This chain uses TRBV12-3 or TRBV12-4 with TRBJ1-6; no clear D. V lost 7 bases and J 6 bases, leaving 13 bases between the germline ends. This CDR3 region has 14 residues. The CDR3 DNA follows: TGTGCCAGCACCGCCGACGGGGTTAATTCACCCCTCCACTTT. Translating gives CASTADGVNSPLHF.

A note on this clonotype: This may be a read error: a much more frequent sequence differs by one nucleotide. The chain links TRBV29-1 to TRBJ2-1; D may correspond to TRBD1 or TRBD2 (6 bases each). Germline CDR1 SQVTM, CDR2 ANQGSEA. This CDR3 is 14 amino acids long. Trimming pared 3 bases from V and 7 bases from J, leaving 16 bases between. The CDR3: CSVESRQGTNEQFF. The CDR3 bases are TGCAGCGTTGAGAGCAGGCAGGGGACTAATGAGCAGTTCTTC.

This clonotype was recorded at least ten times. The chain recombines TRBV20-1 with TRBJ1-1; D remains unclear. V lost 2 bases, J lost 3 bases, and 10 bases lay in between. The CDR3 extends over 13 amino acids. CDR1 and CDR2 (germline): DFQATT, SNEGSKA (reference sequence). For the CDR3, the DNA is TGCAGTGCTAGATCCATGGCGGACACTGAAGCTTTCTTT. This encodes CSARSMADTEAFF.

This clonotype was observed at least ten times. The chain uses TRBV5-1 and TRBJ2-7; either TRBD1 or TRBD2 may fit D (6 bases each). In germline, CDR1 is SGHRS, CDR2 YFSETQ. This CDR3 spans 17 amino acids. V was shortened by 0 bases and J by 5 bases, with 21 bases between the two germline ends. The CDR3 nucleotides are TGCGCCAGCAGCTTGGGTGGGTCGGGGGCGATTCGGAACGAGCAGTACTTC. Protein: CASSLGGSGAIRNEQYF.

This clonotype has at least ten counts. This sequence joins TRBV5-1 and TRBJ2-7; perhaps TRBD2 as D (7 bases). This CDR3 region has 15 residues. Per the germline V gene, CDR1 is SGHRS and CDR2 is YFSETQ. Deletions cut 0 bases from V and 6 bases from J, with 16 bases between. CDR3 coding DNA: TGCGCCAGCAGCTTGGTCGGGGGGCGCGAAGGCGAGCAGTACTTC. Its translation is CASSLVGGREGEQYF.

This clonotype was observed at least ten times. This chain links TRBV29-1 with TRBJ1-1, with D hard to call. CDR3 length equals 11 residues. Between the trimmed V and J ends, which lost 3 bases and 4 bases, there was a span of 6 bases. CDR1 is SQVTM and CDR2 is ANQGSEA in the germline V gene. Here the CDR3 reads CSVELSTEAFF. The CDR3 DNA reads TGCAGCGTTGAGCTTTCCACTGAAGCTTTCTTT.

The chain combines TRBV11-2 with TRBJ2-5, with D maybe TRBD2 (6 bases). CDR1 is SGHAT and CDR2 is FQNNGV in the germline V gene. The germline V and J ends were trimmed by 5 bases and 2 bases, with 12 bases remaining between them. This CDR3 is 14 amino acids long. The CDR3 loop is CASSRDSFQETQYF. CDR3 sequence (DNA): TGTGCCAGCAGCAGGGACTCGTTTCAAGAGACCCAGTACTTC.

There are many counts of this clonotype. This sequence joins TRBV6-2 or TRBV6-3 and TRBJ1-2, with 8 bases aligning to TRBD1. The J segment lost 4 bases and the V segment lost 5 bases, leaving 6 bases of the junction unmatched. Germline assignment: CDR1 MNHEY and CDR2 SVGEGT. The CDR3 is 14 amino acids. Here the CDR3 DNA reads TGTGCCAGCAGTCCCCGGACAGGGATCTATGGCTACACCTTC. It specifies CASSPRTGIYGYTF.

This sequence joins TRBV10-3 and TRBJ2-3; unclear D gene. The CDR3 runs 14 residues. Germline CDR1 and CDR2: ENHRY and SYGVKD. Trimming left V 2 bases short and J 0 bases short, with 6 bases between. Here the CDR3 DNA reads TGTGCCATCAGTGAGGGTTTCAGCACAGATACGCAGTATTTT. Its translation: CAISEGFSTDTQYF.

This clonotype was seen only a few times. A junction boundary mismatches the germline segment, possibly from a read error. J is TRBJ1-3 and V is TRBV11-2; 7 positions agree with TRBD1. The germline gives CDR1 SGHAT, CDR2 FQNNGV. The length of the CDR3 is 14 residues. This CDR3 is CAGRRDRETDTIYF. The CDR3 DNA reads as TGTGCCGGCAGGCGTGACAGGGAAACCGACACCATATATTTT.

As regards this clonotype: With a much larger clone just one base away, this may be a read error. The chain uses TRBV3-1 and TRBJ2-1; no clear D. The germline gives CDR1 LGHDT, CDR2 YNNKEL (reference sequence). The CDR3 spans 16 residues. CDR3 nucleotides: TGTACCAGCAGCCGTTCTCCCGTCGTTGTCTCCAATGAGCAGTTCTTC. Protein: CTSSRSPVVVSNEQFF.